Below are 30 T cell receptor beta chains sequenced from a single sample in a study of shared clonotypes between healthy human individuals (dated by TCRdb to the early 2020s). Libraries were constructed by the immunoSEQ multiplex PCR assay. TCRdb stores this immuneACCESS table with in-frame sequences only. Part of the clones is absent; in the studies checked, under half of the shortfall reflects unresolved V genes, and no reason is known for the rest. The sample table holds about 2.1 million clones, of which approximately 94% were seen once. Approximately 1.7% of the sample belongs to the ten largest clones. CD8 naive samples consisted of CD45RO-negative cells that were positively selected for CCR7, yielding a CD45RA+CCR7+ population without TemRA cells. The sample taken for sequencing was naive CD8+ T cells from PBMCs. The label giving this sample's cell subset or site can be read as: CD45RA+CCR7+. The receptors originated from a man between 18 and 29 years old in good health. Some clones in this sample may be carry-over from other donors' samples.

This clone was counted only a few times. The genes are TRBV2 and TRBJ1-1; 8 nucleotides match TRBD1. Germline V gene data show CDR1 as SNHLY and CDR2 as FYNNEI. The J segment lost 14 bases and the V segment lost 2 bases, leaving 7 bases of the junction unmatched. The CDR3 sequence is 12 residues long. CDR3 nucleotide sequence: TGTGCCAGCAGTGAATTAGGACAGGGCTTCTTCTTT. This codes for CASSELGQGFFF.

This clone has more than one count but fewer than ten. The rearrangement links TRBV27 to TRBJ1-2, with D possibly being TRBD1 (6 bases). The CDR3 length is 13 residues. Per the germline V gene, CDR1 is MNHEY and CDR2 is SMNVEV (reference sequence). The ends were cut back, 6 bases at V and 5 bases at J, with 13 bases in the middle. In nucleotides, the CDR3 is TGTGCCAGCAGAGACAGGTGGGGGTATGGCTACACCTTC. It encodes CASRDRWGYGYTF.

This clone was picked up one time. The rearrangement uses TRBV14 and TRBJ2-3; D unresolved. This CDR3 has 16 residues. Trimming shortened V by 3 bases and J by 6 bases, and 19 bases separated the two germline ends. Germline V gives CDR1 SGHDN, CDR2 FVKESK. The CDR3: CASSQAGPSKVDTQYF. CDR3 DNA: TGTGCCAGCAGCCAGGCCGGGCCGTCGAAAGTGGATACGCAGTATTTT. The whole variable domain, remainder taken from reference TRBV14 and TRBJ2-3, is EAGVTQFPSHSVIEKGQTVTLRCDPISGHDNLYWYRRVMGKEIKFLLHFVKESKQDESGMPNNRFLAERTGGTYSTLKVQPAELEDSGVYFCASSQAGPSKVDTQYFGPGTRLTVL.

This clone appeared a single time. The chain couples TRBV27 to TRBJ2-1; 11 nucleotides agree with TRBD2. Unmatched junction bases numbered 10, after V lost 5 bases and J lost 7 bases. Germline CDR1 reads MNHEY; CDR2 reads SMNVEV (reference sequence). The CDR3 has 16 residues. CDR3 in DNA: TGTGCCAGCAGTAGTCCTCTAGCGGGAGGCGGGAATGAGCAGTTCTTC. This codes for CASSSPLAGGGNEQFF.

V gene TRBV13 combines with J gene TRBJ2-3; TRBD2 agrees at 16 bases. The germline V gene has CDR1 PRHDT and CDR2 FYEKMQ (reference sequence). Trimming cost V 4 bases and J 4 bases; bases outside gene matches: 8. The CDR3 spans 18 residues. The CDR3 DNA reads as TGTGCCAGCAGCTCGGGACTAGCGGGAGGGCCGAAATCAGATACGCAGTATTTT. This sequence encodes CASSSGLAGGPKSDTQYF.

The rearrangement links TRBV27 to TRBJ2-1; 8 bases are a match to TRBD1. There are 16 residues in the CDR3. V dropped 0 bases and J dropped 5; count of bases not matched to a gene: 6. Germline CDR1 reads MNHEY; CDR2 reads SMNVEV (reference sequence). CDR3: CASSLSAGQVHNEQFF. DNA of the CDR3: TGTGCCAGCAGTTTATCGGCGGGACAGGTCCACAATGAGCAGTTCTTC.

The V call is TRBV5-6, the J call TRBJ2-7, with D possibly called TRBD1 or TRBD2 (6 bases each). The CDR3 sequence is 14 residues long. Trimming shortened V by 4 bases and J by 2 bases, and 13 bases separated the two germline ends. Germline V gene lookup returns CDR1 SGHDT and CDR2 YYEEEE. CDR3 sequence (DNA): TGTGCCAGCAGCCCGAGGGGGGACCCCTACGAGCAGTACTTC. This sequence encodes CASSPRGDPYEQYF.

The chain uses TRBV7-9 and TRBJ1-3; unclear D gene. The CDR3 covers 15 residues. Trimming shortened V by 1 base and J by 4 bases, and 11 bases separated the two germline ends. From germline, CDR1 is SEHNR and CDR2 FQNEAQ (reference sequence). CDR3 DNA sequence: TGTGCCAGCAGCTTAGTGTCCGGGTACGGAAACACCATATATTTT. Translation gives CASSLVSGYGNTIYF.

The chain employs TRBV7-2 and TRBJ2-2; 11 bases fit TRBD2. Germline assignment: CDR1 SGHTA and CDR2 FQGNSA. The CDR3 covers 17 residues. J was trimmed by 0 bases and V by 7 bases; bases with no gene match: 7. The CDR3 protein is CASTPGLAEPNTGELFF. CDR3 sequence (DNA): TGTGCCAGCACCCCGGGACTAGCGGAACCGAACACCGGGGAGCTGTTTTTT.

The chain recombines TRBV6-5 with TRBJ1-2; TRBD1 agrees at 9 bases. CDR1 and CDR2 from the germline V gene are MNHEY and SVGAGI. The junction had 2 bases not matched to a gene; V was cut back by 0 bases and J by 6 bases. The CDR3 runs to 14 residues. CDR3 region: CASSYSGTGNGYTF. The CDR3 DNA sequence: TGTGCCAGCAGTTACTCCGGGACAGGGAATGGCTACACCTTC.

The CDR3 loop reads CASSLAAGFVPGANVLTF. The CDR3 DNA follows: TGCGCCAGCAGCTTGGCGGCGGGTTTTGTTCCCGGGGCCAACGTCCTGACTTTC. This chain joins TRBV5-1 and TRBJ2-6; TRBD2 might be the D (5 bases). V lost 0 bases and J lost 4, with 17 bases in between. In germline, CDR1 is SGHRS, CDR2 YFSETQ. This CDR3 contains 18 residues.

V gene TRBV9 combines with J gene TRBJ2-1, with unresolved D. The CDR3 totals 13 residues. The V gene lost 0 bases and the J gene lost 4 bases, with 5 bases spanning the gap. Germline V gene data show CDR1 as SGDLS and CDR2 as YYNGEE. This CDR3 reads CASSVVSYNEQFF. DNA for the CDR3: TGTGCCAGCAGCGTAGTGAGTTACAATGAGCAGTTCTTC.

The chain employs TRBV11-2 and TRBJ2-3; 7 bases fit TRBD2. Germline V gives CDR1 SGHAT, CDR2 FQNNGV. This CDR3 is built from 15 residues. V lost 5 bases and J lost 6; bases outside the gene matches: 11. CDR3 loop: CASSQLALRTDTQYF. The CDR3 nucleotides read TGTGCCAGCAGCCAACTAGCGTTAAGGACGGATACGCAGTATTTT.

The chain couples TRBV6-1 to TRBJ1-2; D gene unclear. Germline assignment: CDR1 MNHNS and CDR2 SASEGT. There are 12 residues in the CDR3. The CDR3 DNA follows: TGTTCATACGGCGGTATTGGTTCTGGCTACACCTTC. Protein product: CSYGGIGSGYTF.

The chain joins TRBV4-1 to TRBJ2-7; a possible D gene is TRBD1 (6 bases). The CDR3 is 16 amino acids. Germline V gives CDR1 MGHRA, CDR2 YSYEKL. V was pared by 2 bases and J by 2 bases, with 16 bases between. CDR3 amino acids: CASSQTPAGDPYEQYF. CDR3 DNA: TGCGCCAGCAGCCAAACTCCCGCAGGGGACCCCTACGAGCAGTACTTC.

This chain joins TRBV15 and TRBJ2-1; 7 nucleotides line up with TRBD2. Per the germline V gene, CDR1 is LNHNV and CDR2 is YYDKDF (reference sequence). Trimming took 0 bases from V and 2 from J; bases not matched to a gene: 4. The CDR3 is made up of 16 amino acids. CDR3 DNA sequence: TGTGCCACCAGCAGAGATTGGGGGGGAGCCTACAATGAGCAGTTCTTC. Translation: CATSRDWGGAYNEQFF.

The CDR3 region is CSVLGREFHEQYF. CDR3 in DNA: TGCAGCGTCCTAGGGCGGGAGTTTCACGAGCAGTACTTC. The chain carries TRBV29-1 and TRBJ2-7; 7 bases line up with TRBD2. V dropped 6 bases and J dropped 5; count of bases not matched to a gene: 10. CDR1 and CDR2 from the germline V gene are SQVTM and ANQGSEA. There are 13 residues in the CDR3.

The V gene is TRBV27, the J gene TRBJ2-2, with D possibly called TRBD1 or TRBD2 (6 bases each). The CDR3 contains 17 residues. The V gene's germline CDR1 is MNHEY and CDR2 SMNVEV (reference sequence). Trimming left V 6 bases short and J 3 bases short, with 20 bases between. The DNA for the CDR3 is TGTGCCAGCAGGCTACAGAACGGGGGCGCGGACACCGGGGAGCTGTTTTTT. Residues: CASRLQNGGADTGELFF.

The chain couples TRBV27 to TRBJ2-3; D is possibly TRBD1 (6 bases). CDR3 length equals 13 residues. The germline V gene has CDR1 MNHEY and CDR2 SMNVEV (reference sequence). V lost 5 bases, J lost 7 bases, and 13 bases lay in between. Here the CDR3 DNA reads TGTGCCAGCAGTGTCCGGACAGCAAATACGCAGTATTTT. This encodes CASSVRTANTQYF.

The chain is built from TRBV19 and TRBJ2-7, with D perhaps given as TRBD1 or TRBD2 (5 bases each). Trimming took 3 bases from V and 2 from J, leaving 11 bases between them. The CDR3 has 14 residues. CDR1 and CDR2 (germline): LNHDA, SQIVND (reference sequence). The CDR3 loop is CASSMWDGAYEQYF. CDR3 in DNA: TGTGCCAGTAGTATGTGGGACGGGGCCTACGAGCAGTACTTC.

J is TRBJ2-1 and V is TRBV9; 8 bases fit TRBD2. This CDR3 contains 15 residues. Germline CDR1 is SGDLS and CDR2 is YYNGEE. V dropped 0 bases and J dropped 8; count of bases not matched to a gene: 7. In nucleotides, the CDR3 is TGTGCCAGCAGCGTAGGGAGCGGGAGTAGCTATGAGCAGTTCTTC. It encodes CASSVGSGSSYEQFF.

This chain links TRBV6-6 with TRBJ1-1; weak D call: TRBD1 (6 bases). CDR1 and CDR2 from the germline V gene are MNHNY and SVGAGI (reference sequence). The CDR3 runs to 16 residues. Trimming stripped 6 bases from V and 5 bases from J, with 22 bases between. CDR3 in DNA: TGTGCCAGCAGAAACCCCGGGACATACGGGGGGACTGAAGCTTTCTTT. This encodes CASRNPGTYGGTEAFF.

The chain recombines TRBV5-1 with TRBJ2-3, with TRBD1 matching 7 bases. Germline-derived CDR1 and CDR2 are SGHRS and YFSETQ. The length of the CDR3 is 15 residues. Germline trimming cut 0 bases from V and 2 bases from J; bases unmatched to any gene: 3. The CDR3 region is CASSLVTGTTDTQYF. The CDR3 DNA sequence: TGCGCCAGCAGCTTGGTGACAGGGACCACAGATACGCAGTATTTT. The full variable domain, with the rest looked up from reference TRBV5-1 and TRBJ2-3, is KAGVTQTPRYLIKTRGQQVTLSCSPISGHRSVSWYQQTPGQGLQFLFEYFSETQRNKGNFPGRFSGRQFSNSRSEMNVSTLELGDSALYLCASSLVTGTTDTQYFGPGTRLTVL.

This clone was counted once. The CDR3 sequence: CASSFAAGAYNEQFF. The CDR3 DNA sequence: TGTGCCAGCAGTTTTGCGGCGGGAGCCTACAATGAGCAGTTCTTC. The V gene is TRBV27, the J gene TRBJ2-1, with TRBD2 matching over 7 bases. Germline CDR1 is MNHEY and CDR2 is SMNVEV (reference sequence). This CDR3 has 15 residues. Unmatched junction bases numbered 4, after V lost 3 bases and J lost 2 bases.

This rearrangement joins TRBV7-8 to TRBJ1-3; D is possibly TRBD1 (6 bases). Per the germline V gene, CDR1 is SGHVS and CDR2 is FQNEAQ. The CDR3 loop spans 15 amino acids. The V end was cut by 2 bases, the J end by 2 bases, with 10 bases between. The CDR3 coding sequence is TGTGCCAGCAGCTTATACAGGGTTCCTGGAAACACCATATATTTT. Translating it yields CASSLYRVPGNTIYF.

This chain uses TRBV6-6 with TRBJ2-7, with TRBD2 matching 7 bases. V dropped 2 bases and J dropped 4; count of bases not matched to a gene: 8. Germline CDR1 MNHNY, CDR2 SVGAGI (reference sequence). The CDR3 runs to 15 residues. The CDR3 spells CASSYEWREMYEQYF. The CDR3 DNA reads TGTGCCAGCAGTTACGAATGGCGGGAGATGTACGAGCAGTACTTC.

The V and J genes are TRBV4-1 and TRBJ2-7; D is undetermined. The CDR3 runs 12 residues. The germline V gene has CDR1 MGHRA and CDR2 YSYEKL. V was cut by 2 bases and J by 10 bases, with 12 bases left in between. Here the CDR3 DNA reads TGCGCCAGCAGCCAACCTGGACCTTACCAGTACTTC. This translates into CASSQPGPYQYF.

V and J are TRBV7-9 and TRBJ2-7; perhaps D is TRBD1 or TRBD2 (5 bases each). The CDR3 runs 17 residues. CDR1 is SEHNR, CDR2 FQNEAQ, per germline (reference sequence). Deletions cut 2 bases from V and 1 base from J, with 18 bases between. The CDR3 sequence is CASSLSGAGGRSYEQYF. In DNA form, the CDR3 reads TGTGCCAGCAGCTTATCAGGAGCTGGGGGACGTTCCTACGAGCAGTACTTC.

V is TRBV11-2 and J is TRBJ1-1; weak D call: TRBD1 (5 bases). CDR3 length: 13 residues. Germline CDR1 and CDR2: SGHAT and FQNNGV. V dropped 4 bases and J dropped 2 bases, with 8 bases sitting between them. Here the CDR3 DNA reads TGTGCCAGCAGCTGGGACCCAAACACTGAAGCTTTCTTT. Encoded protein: CASSWDPNTEAFF.

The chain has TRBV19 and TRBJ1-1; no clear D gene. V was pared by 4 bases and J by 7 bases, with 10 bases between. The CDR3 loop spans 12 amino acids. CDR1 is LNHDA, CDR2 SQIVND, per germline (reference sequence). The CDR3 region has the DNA TGTGCCAGTAGTACTCCCGCGGTTGAAGCTTTCTTT. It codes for CASSTPAVEAFF.